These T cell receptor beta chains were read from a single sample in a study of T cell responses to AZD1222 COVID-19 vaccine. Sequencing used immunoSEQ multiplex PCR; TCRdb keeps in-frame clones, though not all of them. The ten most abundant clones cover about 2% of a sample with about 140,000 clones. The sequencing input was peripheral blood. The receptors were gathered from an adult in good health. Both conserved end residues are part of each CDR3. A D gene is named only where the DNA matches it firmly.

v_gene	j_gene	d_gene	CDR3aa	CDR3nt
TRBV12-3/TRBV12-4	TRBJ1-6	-	CASTTRGYSPLHF	TGTGCCAGCACCACCCGAGGGTATTCACCCCTCCACTTT
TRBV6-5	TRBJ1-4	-	CASSPRFNEKLFF	TGTGCCAGCAGCCCCAGATTTAATGAAAAACTGTTTTTT
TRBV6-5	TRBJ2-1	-	CASSSTYNEQFF	TGTGCCAGCAGTTCCACCTACAATGAGCAGTTCTTC
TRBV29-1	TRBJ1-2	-	CSALGTQGGVYGYTF	TGCAGCGCGTTGGGGACCCAAGGAGGGGTCTATGGCTACACCTTC
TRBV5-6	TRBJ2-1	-	CASSPPGGYNEQFF	TGTGCCAGCAGCCCCCCCGGAGGTTACAATGAGCAGTTCTTC
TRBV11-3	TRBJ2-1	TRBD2	CASAGTSGGGQFF	TGTGCCAGCGCCGGGACTAGCGGGGGGGGCCAGTTCTTC
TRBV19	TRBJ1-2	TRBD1	CASRDRDRVYGYTF	TGTGCCAGCCGGGACCGGGACAGGGTCTATGGCTACACCTTC
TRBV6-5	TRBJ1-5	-	CASSYSRAPNQPQHF	TGTGCCAGCAGTTACTCCAGGGCCCCTAATCAGCCCCAGCATTTT
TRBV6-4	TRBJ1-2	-	CASGPPTTGLPFLRGYTF	TGTGCCAGCGGGCCCCCCACCACAGGGTTACCTTTTTTACGAGGCTACACCTTC
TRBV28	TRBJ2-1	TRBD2	CASSPRGVAYNEQFF	TGTGCCAGCAGCCCACGGGGGGTAGCCTACAATGAGCAGTTCTTC
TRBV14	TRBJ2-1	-	CASSQRRDPRANEQFF	TGTGCCAGCAGCCAAAGGAGGGACCCTAGGGCCAATGAGCAGTTCTTC
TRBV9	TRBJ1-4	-	CASSAGAVTSEKLFF	TGTGCCAGCAGCGCGGGCGCAGTAACGTCTGAAAAACTGTTTTTT
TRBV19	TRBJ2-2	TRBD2	CASSTTSGGTGELFF	TGTGCCAGTAGTACGACTAGCGGGGGTACCGGGGAGCTGTTTTTT
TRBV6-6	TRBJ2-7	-	CASSKGETVTLYEQYF	TGTGCCAGCAGTAAAGGGGAGACCGTTACCCTCTACGAGCAGTACTTC
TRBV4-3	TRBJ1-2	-	CASSQEAGRIGYTF	TGCGCCAGCAGCCAAGAAGCAGGAAGGATTGGCTACACCTTC
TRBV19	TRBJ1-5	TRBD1	CASSPPDRGYQPQHF	TGTGCCAGTAGTCCTCCGGACAGGGGATATCAGCCCCAGCATTTT
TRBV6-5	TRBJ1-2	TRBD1	CASGQGNYGYTF	TGTGCCAGCGGACAGGGCAACTATGGCTACACCTTC
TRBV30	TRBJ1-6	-	CAWKSRGNPNSPLHF	TGTGCCTGGAAGTCGCGGGGAAATCCTAATTCACCCCTCCACTTT
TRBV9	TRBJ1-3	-	CASSVELGTSGNTIYF	TGTGCCAGCAGCGTAGAACTGGGGACCTCTGGAAACACCATATATTTT
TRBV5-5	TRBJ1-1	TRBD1	CASSFGRGSVNTEAFF	TGTGCCAGCAGCTTCGGCAGGGGGTCTGTGAACACTGAAGCTTTCTTT
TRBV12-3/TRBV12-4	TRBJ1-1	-	CASSLGSTTEAFF	TGTGCCAGCAGTTTAGGGTCCACCACTGAAGCTTTCTTT
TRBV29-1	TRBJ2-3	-	CSSGGEGDTQYF	TGCAGCTCAGGGGGGGAAGGAGATACGCAGTATTTT
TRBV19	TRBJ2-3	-	CASRETGLDRTDTQYF	TGTGCCAGTAGGGAAACAGGGCTCGACCGCACAGATACGCAGTATTTT
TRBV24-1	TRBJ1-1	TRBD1	CATTNTGGEQNTEAFF	TGTGCCACCACAAACACAGGGGGGGAACAAAACACTGAAGCTTTCTTT
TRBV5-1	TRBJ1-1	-	CASSPEGELANTEAFF	TGCGCCAGCAGCCCGGAGGGGGAACTGGCCAACACTGAAGCTTTCTTT
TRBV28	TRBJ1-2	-	CASSQDLLRWYTF	TGTGCCAGCAGCCAAGACCTATTACGGTGGTACACCTTC
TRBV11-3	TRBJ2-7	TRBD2	CASSPTSGVYEQYF	TGTGCCAGCAGTCCGACTAGCGGGGTCTACGAGCAGTACTTC
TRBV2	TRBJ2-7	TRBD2	CASRGLAGGYEQYF	TGTGCCAGCAGGGGACTAGCGGGGGGATACGAGCAGTACTTC
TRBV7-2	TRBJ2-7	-	CASSLGQQYEQYF	TGTGCCAGCAGCTTAGGCCAGCAATACGAGCAGTACTTC
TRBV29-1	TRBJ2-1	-	CSVGSFDNEQFF	TGCAGCGTTGGGTCGTTTGACAATGAGCAGTTCTTC
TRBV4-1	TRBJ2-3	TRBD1	CASSAYRSGQGITDTQYF	TGCGCCAGCAGCGCATACAGATCGGGACAGGGCATCACAGATACGCAGTATTTT
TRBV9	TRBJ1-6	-	CASSATGNSPLHF	TGTGCCAGCAGCGCTACAGGGAATTCACCCCTCCACTTT
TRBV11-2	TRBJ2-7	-	CASSLWQGPYEQYF	TGTGCCAGCAGCTTGTGGCAGGGTCCCTACGAGCAGTACTTC
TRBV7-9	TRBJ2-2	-	CASSLYAGHTGELFF	TGTGCCAGCAGCTTATATGCAGGGCACACCGGGGAGCTGTTTTTT
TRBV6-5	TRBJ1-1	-	CASYMDLDTEAFF	TGTGCCAGTTATATGGATCTCGACACTGAAGCTTTCTTT
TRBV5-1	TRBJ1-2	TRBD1	CASSSGQNYGYTF	TGCGCCAGCAGCTCGGGACAGAACTATGGCTACACCTTC
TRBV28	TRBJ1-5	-	CASSFFGAGNQPQHF	TGTGCCAGCAGTTTCTTTGGGGCCGGGAATCAGCCCCAGCATTTT
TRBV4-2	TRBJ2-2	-	CASSQEGDTRELFF	TGTGCCAGCAGCCAAGAGGGGGACACTCGAGAGCTGTTTTTT
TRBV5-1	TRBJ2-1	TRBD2	CASSRGLAGGSSYNEQFF	TGCGCCAGCAGCAGGGGACTAGCGGGGGGCAGCTCCTACAATGAGCAGTTCTTC
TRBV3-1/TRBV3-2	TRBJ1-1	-	CASSQEGGTTEAFF	TGTGCCAGCAGCCAAGAGGGAGGGACCACTGAAGCTTTCTTT
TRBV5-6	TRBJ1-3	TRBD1	CASSLAGQGLIYF	TGTGCCAGCAGCTTGGCCGGACAGGGACTCATATATTTT
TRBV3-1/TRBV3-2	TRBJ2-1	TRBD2	CASSYGPSGGQGNEQFF	TGTGCCAGCAGCTACGGGCCTAGCGGGGGGCAGGGCAATGAGCAGTTCTTC
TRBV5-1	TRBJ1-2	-	CASSLAFGDADGYTF	TGCGCCAGCAGTCTAGCTTTTGGGGATGCGGACGGCTACACCTTC
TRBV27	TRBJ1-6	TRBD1	CASRHRTGGLLFVNSPLHF	TGTGCCAGCAGACATAGGACAGGGGGGCTACTATTCGTTAATTCACCCCTCCACTTT
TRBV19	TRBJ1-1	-	CASSPTENTEAFF	TGTGCCAGTAGTCCTACAGAGAACACTGAAGCTTTCTTT
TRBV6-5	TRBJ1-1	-	CASRQLGNTEAFF	TGTGCCAGCAGGCAACTAGGGAACACTGAAGCTTTCTTT
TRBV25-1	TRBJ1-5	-	CASSESGGLWPQHF	TGTGCCAGCAGTGAATCCGGAGGCCTGTGGCCCCAGCATTTT
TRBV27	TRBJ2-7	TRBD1	CASSLLPGGYYEQYF	TGTGCCAGCAGTTTATTGCCAGGGGGCTACTACGAGCAGTACTTC
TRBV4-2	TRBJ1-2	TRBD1	CASSQDRGQDYYGYTF	TGTGCCAGCAGCCAAGATCGTGGACAGGATTACTATGGCTACACCTTC
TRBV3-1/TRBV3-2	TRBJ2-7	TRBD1	CASSFGQGKYEQYF	TGTGCCAGCAGCTTCGGACAGGGGAAGTACGAGCAGTACTTC
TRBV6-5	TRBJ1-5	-	CASGRASFYQPQHF	TGTGCCAGCGGCAGGGCATCATTTTATCAGCCCCAGCATTTT
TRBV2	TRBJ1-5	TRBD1	CASSPTGVVQPQHF	TGTGCCAGCAGTCCTACAGGGGTGGTTCAGCCCCAGCATTTT
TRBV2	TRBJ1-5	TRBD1	CASTGQERQPQHF	TGTGCCAGCACCGGACAGGAAAGGCAGCCCCAGCATTTT
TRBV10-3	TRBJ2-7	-	CASAVGIYEQYF	TGTGCCTCCGCGGTGGGGATATACGAGCAGTACTTC